The next 15 T cell receptor beta chains were all read from a single sample in a study of T cells in Graves' hyperthyroidism and ophthalmopathy. TCR beta CDR3 region amplification was performed from RNA transcripts. The primer set for the first-round RT-PCR of the TCR CDR3 was HTBI. MiXCR, run by TCRdb on the multiplex PCR reads, gives a single entry per CDR3 protein. The sample holds 600,000 to 650,000 distinct CDR3 sequences, less than 25% seen once. The sample taken for sequencing was blood. Receptor source: a man aged 30-40 years with Graves' ophthalmopathy.

The chain is built from TRBV29-1 and TRBJ2-5, with 7 positions matching TRBD1. The length of the CDR3 is 11 residues. Germline assignment: CDR1 SQVTM and CDR2 ANQGSEA. The V gene end was trimmed by 7 bases and the J gene end by 2 bases; junction bases not matched to a gene: 1. The CDR3 coding sequence is TGCAGCGGGGGACAGCAAGAGACCCAGTACTTC. It translates to CSGGQQETQYF.

The chain uses TRBV20-1 and TRBJ2-1; 12 bases are shared with TRBD2. After removal of 8 bases from V and 3 bases from J, the junction contained 11 bases not matched to a gene. The CDR3 runs 16 residues. CDR1 is DFQATT, CDR2 SNEGSKA, per germline (reference sequence). CDR3 loop: CSYEWLAGGGYNEQFF. DNA of the CDR3: TGCAGTTATGAGTGGCTAGCGGGAGGGGGCTACAATGAGCAGTTCTTC.

The chain uses TRBV7-9 and TRBJ1-1, with TRBD1 identical over 7 bases. CDR1 is SEHNR, CDR2 FQNEAQ, per germline (reference sequence). V gave up 5 bases and J gave up 4 bases; unmatched junction bases: 10. The CDR3 runs to 15 residues. The CDR3 loop reads CASSGRAQGGTEAFF. The CDR3 DNA sequence: TGTGCCAGCAGCGGCCGGGCCCAGGGGGGCACTGAAGCTTTCTTT. The full variable domain, in which reference TRBV7-9 and TRBJ1-1 provide the parts outside the CDR3, is DTGVSQNPRHKITKRGQNVTFRCDPISEHNRLYWYRQTLGQGPEFLTYFQNEAQLEKSRLLSDRFSAERPKGSFSTLEIQRTEQGDSAMYLCASSGRAQGGTEAFFGQGTRLTVV.

The chain uses TRBV13 and TRBJ2-3; TRBD1 agrees at 7 bases. This CDR3 is 14 amino acids long. Germline CDR1 and CDR2: PRHDT and FYEKMQ (reference sequence). V shed 3 bases and J 4 bases; nucleotides not matched to a gene: 4. The CDR3: CASSLRGLPDTQYF. Here the CDR3 DNA reads TGTGCCAGCAGCTTGAGGGGGCTCCCAGATACGCAGTATTTT.

This clonotype has a count of ten or more. The rearrangement uses TRBV28 and TRBJ2-7; weak D call: TRBD2 (5 bases). Germline CDR1 reads MDHEN; CDR2 reads SYDVKM. This CDR3 is 14 amino acids long. Trimming shortened V by 4 bases and J by 4 bases, and 14 bases separated the two germline ends. The CDR3 loop is CASSSPGGSYEQYF. CDR3 in DNA: TGTGCCAGCAGTTCTCCCGGCGGGTCGTACGAGCAGTACTTC.

This clonotype was counted at least ten times. The chain carries TRBV7-9 and TRBJ2-5; 15 bases are shared with TRBD2. Trimming took 5 bases from V and 5 from J; bases not matched to a gene: 9. The germline V gene encodes CDR1 SEHNR and CDR2 FQNEAQ (reference sequence). CDR3 length equals 17 residues. CDR3 residues: CASSRAGTSGRLETQYF. In nucleotides, the CDR3 is TGTGCCAGCAGCCGGGCCGGGACTAGCGGGAGGTTGGAGACCCAGTACTTC.

A few counts support this clonotype. This chain connects TRBV7-9 to TRBJ1-2; 12 nucleotides align to TRBD1. This CDR3 region has 19 residues. Germline V lookup: CDR1 SEHNR, CDR2 FQNEAQ (reference sequence). After removal of 2 bases from V and 0 bases from J, the junction contained 10 bases not matched to a gene. CDR3 in DNA: TGTGCCAGCAGCTTACCTCCGGGACAGGGGGCGCATACTAACTATGGCTACACCTTC. Encoded protein: CASSLPPGQGAHTNYGYTF.

This clonotype has a count of ten or more. The rearrangement joins TRBV6-5 to TRBJ2-5, with 7 positions matching TRBD2. With 0 bases clipped from V and 1 base from J, the junction kept 5 bases outside the gene matches. CDR3 size: 16 residues. Germline V CDR1 and CDR2: MNHEY, SVGAGI. The CDR3 DNA reads as TGTGCCAGCAGTTACTCGGGGGGGGAGGCCCAAGAGACCCAGTACTTC. This sequence encodes CASSYSGGEAQETQYF.

The rearrangement joins TRBV10-3 to TRBJ2-2; D remains unclear. The germline V and J ends were trimmed by 4 bases and 2 bases, with 8 bases remaining between them. This CDR3 has 14 amino acids. Germline CDR1 and CDR2: ENHRY and SYGVKD. Written as DNA, the CDR3 is TGTGCCATCAGTGCAGCGAGCAACACCGGGGAGCTGTTTTTT. Translated, it gives CAISAASNTGELFF.

The chain couples TRBV20-1 to TRBJ1-2, with D possibly TRBD1 on 6 matching bases. There are 12 residues in the CDR3. Germline CDR1 DFQATT, CDR2 SNEGSKA (reference sequence). Trimming pared 7 bases from V and 8 bases from J, leaving 17 bases between. The DNA for the CDR3 is TGCAGTGTTCCTGGGACAAGGGGCGGCTACACCTTC. Its translation is CSVPGTRGGYTF.

This chain connects TRBV5-1 to TRBJ2-3, with D perhaps TRBD1 (5 bases). Germline values: CDR1 SGHRS, CDR2 YFSETQ. V lost 4 bases, J lost 2 bases, and 11 bases lay in between. This CDR3 is built from 14 residues. The chain's CDR3 is CASSPDRTTDTQYF. The CDR3 nucleotides read TGCGCCAGCAGCCCCGACAGAACCACAGATACGCAGTATTTT.

The J gene is TRBJ2-2, the V gene TRBV6-1; maybe TRBD2 (5 bases). Germline values: CDR1 MNHNS, CDR2 SASEGT. Trimming left V 7 bases short and J 0 bases short, with 12 bases between. The CDR3 sequence is 15 residues long. CDR3 DNA sequence: TGTGCCAGCATTCCCCGGACTGCGAACACCGGGGAGCTGTTTTTT. Translating gives CASIPRTANTGELFF.

The chain recombines TRBV7-2 with TRBJ2-7; no clear D gene. The CDR3 is made up of 14 amino acids. Trimming shortened V by 2 bases and J by 2 bases, and 10 bases separated the two germline ends. Germline-derived CDR1 and CDR2 are SGHTA and FQGNSA. CDR3 region: CASSLYGPTYEQYF. CDR3 DNA sequence: TGTGCCAGCAGCTTATACGGACCCACCTACGAGCAGTACTTC.

This clonotype was seen only a few times. V and J are TRBV5-4 and TRBJ2-1; maybe TRBD2 (7 bases). Germline CDR1 SGHNT, CDR2 YYREEE (reference sequence). V lost 2 bases and J lost 8, with 17 bases in between. The CDR3 runs 15 residues. CDR3 in amino acids: CASSLPRGAVHEQFF. The CDR3 nucleotides read TGTGCCAGCAGCTTACCCCGGGGGGCTGTGCATGAGCAGTTCTTC.

The chain combines TRBV29-1 with TRBJ1-1; D may be TRBD1 (5 bases). V was shortened by 3 bases and J by 4 bases, with 18 bases between the two germline ends. Germline V gives CDR1 SQVTM, CDR2 ANQGSEA. The CDR3 consists of 15 residues. The CDR3 spells CSVETPPRAFTEAFF. The DNA for the CDR3 is TGCAGCGTTGAGACCCCCCCCAGGGCCTTCACTGAAGCTTTCTTT.